Below are 27 T cell receptor beta chains sequenced from a single sample in a study of T cells in Graves' hyperthyroidism and ophthalmopathy. It was RNA transcripts that yielded the amplified TCR beta CDR3 regions. During a first-round RT-PCR of the TCR CDR3, the HTBI primer set was used. TCRdb called the multiplex PCR reads again in MiXCR, with one record for every CDR3 protein. The profile covers roughly 290,000 distinct CDR3 sequences, with approximately 15% appearing a single time and 7% to 9.5% taken by the ten largest. The sample consisted of blood. The receptors were gathered from a woman in her forties with Graves' hyperthyroidism.

This clonotype has a count of ten or more. The V call is TRBV25-1, the J call TRBJ1-4; tentatively, D is TRBD1 (6 bases). The CDR3 contains 13 residues. The germline gives CDR1 MGHDK, CDR2 SYGVNS. With 5 bases removed from V and 6 bases from J, the gap between germline ends came to 10 bases. As DNA, the CDR3 is TGTGCCAGCAGTCTCAGGGGATATGAAAAACTGTTTTTT. Translation gives CASSLRGYEKLFF.

This clonotype was picked up many times. The chain carries TRBV29-1 and TRBJ2-5, with TRBD1 matching 7 bases. V lost 6 bases to trimming and J lost 1 base; unmatched junction nucleotides: 5. This CDR3 region has 13 residues. Germline assignment: CDR1 SQVTM and CDR2 ANQGSEA. CDR3 coding DNA: TGCAGCGTGGAACAGGGGCCCCAAGAGACCCAGTACTTC. This sequence encodes CSVEQGPQETQYF.

This clonotype was seen repeatedly, ten times or more. The genes are TRBV11-2 and TRBJ1-1; D remains ambiguous. The V end lost 5 bases, the J end lost 4 bases, and 11 bases lay between the germline ends. The CDR3 contains 13 residues. Germline V gene data show CDR1 as SGHAT and CDR2 as FQNNGV. The CDR3 bases are TGTGCCAGCAGCCCATCAGATACCACTGAAGCTTTCTTT. Encoded protein: CASSPSDTTEAFF.

This chain connects TRBV7-9 to TRBJ1-2; D might be TRBD1 (6 bases). Trimming cost V 5 bases and J 0 bases, with 16 bases left between them. Looked up from germline, CDR1 is SEHNR and CDR2 is FQNEAQ (reference sequence). The CDR3 spans 16 residues. CDR3 nucleotide sequence: TGTGCCAGCAGCGAGAGGGGGGACGAAGCTAACTATGGCTACACCTTC. Its translation is CASSERGDEANYGYTF.

Ten or more counts support this clonotype. V is TRBV20-1 and J is TRBJ2-5; possibly TRBD2 for D (5 bases). Germline loops: CDR1 DFQATT, CDR2 SNEGSKA (reference sequence). Trimming cost V 0 bases and J 1 base, with 15 bases left between them. CDR3 length equals 16 residues. CDR3 loop: CSARDLQRQLQETQYF. The DNA of the CDR3 is TGCAGTGCTAGAGATCTCCAGCGGCAACTCCAAGAGACCCAGTACTTC.

This chain connects TRBV11-1 to TRBJ1-2; D remains unclear. The germline V gene encodes CDR1 SGHAT and CDR2 FQDESV (reference sequence). Trimming took off 0 bases at V and 8 bases at J, with 7 bases between the two ends. The CDR3 sequence is 12 residues long. CDR3 region: CASSLAARGYTF. The CDR3 DNA sequence: TGTGCCAGCAGCTTAGCGGCGAGGGGCTACACCTTC.

This clonotype has a count of ten or more. This chain joins TRBV5-1 and TRBJ1-2; D is undetermined. CDR3 size: 15 residues. Deletions cut 4 bases from V and 3 bases from J, with 16 bases between. The germline gives CDR1 SGHRS, CDR2 YFSETQ. CDR3 loop: CASSPWKGMDYGYTF. CDR3 nucleotides: TGCGCCAGCAGCCCTTGGAAGGGAATGGACTATGGCTACACCTTC.

In this sample, this clonotype turned up many times. The gene calls are TRBV20-1 and TRBJ2-4; either TRBD1 or TRBD2 may fit D (5 bases each). V was pared by 1 base and J by 7 bases, with 11 bases between. The CDR3 runs to 13 residues. CDR1 is DFQATT, CDR2 SNEGSKA, per germline (reference sequence). The CDR3 bases are TGCAGTGCTAGAGTGGACGGGACCAACATTCAGTACTTC. Amino acid sequence: CSARVDGTNIQYF.

In this sample, this clonotype turned up many times. The chain uses TRBV24-1 and TRBJ2-3; 9 bases are shared with TRBD2. From germline, CDR1 is KGHDR and CDR2 SFDVKD. CDR3 size: 16 residues. Trimming took 3 bases from V and 4 from J; bases not matched to a gene: 7. The CDR3 region is CATSDLLAGEADTQYF. The DNA for the CDR3 is TGTGCCACCAGTGATCTCTTAGCGGGAGAGGCAGATACGCAGTATTTT.

Points on this clonotype: This may be a read error: a much more frequent sequence differs by one nucleotide. The gene calls are TRBV11-3 and TRBJ1-2; 8 nucleotides line up with TRBD1. The CDR3 length is 15 residues. Per germline, CDR1 SGHNT and CDR2 YENEEA. Germline trimming cut 4 bases from V and 4 bases from J; bases unmatched to any gene: 8. The CDR3 spells CASSSSGQGVYGYTF. The CDR3 nucleotides are TGTGCCAGCAGCTCAAGTGGACAGGGAGTCTATGGCTACACCTTC.

This clonotype was seen repeatedly, ten times or more. The chain has TRBV2 and TRBJ2-5; weak D call: TRBD2 (5 bases). V dropped 3 bases and J dropped 2 bases, with 7 bases sitting between them. From germline, CDR1 is SNHLY and CDR2 FYNNEI. The CDR3 contains 13 residues. DNA for the CDR3: TGTGCCAGCAGTGAGAGGGTTCAAGAGACCCAGTACTTC. Translated: CASSERVQETQYF. Full variable domain (remainder filled in from reference TRBV2 and TRBJ2-5): EPEVTQTPSHQVTQMGQEVILRCVPISNHLYFYWYRQILGQKVEFLVSFYNNEISEKSEIFDDQFSVERPDGSNFTLKIRSTKLEDSAMYFCASSERVQETQYFGPGTRLLVL.

This clonotype was recorded at least ten times. The gene calls are TRBV7-8 and TRBJ2-1; 10 positions agree with TRBD2. V shed 1 base and J 7 bases; nucleotides not matched to a gene: 16. The CDR3 contains 19 residues. The germline V gene encodes CDR1 SGHVS and CDR2 FQNEAQ. The CDR3 DNA reads TGTGCCAGCAGCTTAGGATACTTTACTACCGGAGCGGGGGGGAATGAGCAGTTCTTC. As protein: CASSLGYFTTGAGGNEQFF.

Only a few counts were recorded for this clonotype. The rearrangement joins TRBV3-1 to TRBJ2-1; D uncertain. This CDR3 has 13 residues. With 0 bases removed from V and 9 bases from J, the gap between germline ends came to 9 bases. Germline assignment: CDR1 LGHDT and CDR2 YNNKEL (reference sequence). CDR3 sequence reads: CASSQDGLGEQFF. The DNA for the CDR3 is TGTGCCAGCAGCCAAGACGGGCTAGGTGAGCAGTTCTTC.

This chain joins TRBV4-2 and TRBJ2-3; D might be TRBD1 (5 bases). Trimming took off 8 bases at V and 5 bases at J, with 11 bases between the two ends. Germline V gene data show CDR1 as LGHNA and CDR2 as YNFKEQ. The CDR3 runs to 12 residues. This chain's CDR3 is CASGAPLDTQYF. CDR3 coding DNA: TGTGCCAGCGGGGCCCCCCTAGATACGCAGTATTTT.

Ten or more counts support this clonotype. The chain couples TRBV6-1 to TRBJ1-5; D not certain. The CDR3 is 15 amino acids. The germline gives CDR1 MNHNS, CDR2 SASEGT. The V end lost 5 bases, the J end lost 0 bases, and 11 bases lay between the germline ends. The DNA of the CDR3 is TGTGCCAGCAGTTTTAGAGATATTAGCAATCAGCCCCAGCATTTT. It specifies CASSFRDISNQPQHF.

This clonotype was observed at least ten times. This chain links TRBV19 with TRBJ1-6; D unresolved. Trimming took 6 bases from V and 6 from J, leaving 9 bases between them. Germline V CDR1 and CDR2: LNHDA, SQIVND (reference sequence). The CDR3 is made up of 13 amino acids. The CDR3 DNA is TGTGCCAGTAGGTTGGCACCTAATTCACCCCTCCACTTT. Protein product: CASRLAPNSPLHF. The full variable domain, its missing parts supplied by reference TRBV19 and TRBJ1-6, is DGGITQSPKYLFRKEGQNVTLSCEQNLNHDAMYWYRQDPGQGLRLIYYSQIVNDFQKGDIAEGYSVSREKKESFPLTVTSAQKNPTAFYLCASRLAPNSPLHFGNGTRLTVT.

At least ten counts were recorded for this clonotype. This chain connects TRBV7-9 to TRBJ2-1; D possibly corresponds to TRBD2 (6 bases). V lost 2 bases, J lost 7 bases, and 12 bases lay in between. This CDR3 is 14 amino acids long. Germline lookup yields CDR1 SEHNR and CDR2 FQNEAQ (reference sequence). The DNA of the CDR3 is TGTGCCAGCAGCTTATCCAGGGAGGCGAATGAGCAGTTCTTC. This codes for CASSLSREANEQFF.

This clonotype was observed at least ten times. This chain joins TRBV6-1 and TRBJ2-1, with a tentative D call TRBD1 (5 bases). CDR1 is MNHNS and CDR2 is SASEGT in the germline V gene. The CDR3 runs 14 residues. The V end lost 6 bases, the J end lost 4 bases, and 13 bases lay between the germline ends. The CDR3 DNA sequence: TGTGCCAGCAGCCCTGACAGTGATTACAATGAGCAGTTCTTC. As protein: CASSPDSDYNEQFF.

This clonotype was detected a few times. The V and J genes are TRBV7-9 and TRBJ2-2, with 8 bases that match TRBD2. Trimming cost V 4 bases and J 1 base; bases outside gene matches: 11. The germline V gene encodes CDR1 SEHNR and CDR2 FQNEAQ (reference sequence). The CDR3 length is 18 residues. The DNA for the CDR3 is TGTGCCAGCAGCTCCTATCAAGGCGGGAGGAGGAACACCGGGGAGCTGTTTTTT. It codes for CASSSYQGGRRNTGELFF.

This clonotype occurred many times. The J gene is TRBJ2-1, the V gene TRBV20-1; possibly TRBD2 for D (6 bases). V lost 5 bases and J 6 bases, leaving 20 bases between the germline ends. Germline-derived CDR1 and CDR2 are DFQATT and SNEGSKA (reference sequence). This CDR3 comprises 15 residues. CDR3 sequence: CSARILAGPSNEQFF. The DNA for the CDR3 is TGCAGTGCTCGCATTCTGGCGGGGCCTTCCAATGAGCAGTTCTTC.

The rearrangement uses TRBV30 and TRBJ1-3; D perhaps matches TRBD1 (6 bases). The CDR3 runs to 15 residues. V was shortened by 3 bases and J by 0 bases, with 12 bases between the two germline ends. From germline, CDR1 is GTSNPN and CDR2 SVGIG (reference sequence). The CDR3: CAWSDRQLSGNTIYF. CDR3 sequence (DNA): TGTGCCTGGAGCGACAGGCAACTCTCTGGAAACACCATATATTTT.

This clonotype was seen ten or more times. This chain links TRBV27 with TRBJ1-4; the D is unclear. Between the trimmed V and J ends, which lost 7 bases and 5 bases, there was a span of 14 bases. The germline gives CDR1 MNHEY, CDR2 SMNVEV (reference sequence). This CDR3 is 14 amino acids long. This chain's CDR3 is CASTSTGGNEKLFF. The CDR3 DNA sequence: TGTGCCAGCACCTCAACCGGTGGGAATGAAAAACTGTTTTTT.

In its sample, this clonotype was seen a few times. V and J are TRBV5-6 and TRBJ2-7; no definite D call. With 2 bases removed from V and 4 bases from J, the gap between germline ends came to 19 bases. Germline CDR1 and CDR2: SGHDT and YYEEEE. CDR3 length: 16 residues. The CDR3 bases are TGTGCCAGCAGCTTTTTTGCCGATCGTAGGGCGTACGAGCAGTACTTC. It is translated as CASSFFADRRAYEQYF.

This clonotype was seen at least ten times. The rearrangement links TRBV27 to TRBJ2-3, with 8 bases lining up with TRBD1. The CDR3 contains 15 residues. Germline V lookup: CDR1 MNHEY, CDR2 SMNVEV (reference sequence). Trimming took 5 bases from V and 2 from J; bases not matched to a gene: 6. CDR3 amino acids: CASSQGALNTDTQYF. In nucleotides, the CDR3 is TGTGCCAGCAGTCAGGGGGCTTTGAACACAGATACGCAGTATTTT.

The rearrangement uses TRBV5-1 and TRBJ2-3, with D tentatively TRBD2 (6 bases). V lost 4 bases and J lost 6, with 15 bases in between. Germline-derived CDR1 and CDR2 are SGHRS and YFSETQ. CDR3 length equals 14 residues. The CDR3 DNA follows: TGCGCCAGCAGCCGGGGGATGAAAGGGGATACGCAGTATTTT. As protein: CASSRGMKGDTQYF.

This clonotype was counted ten times or more. V usage is TRBV2 and J usage is TRBJ2-1, with D unresolved. The CDR3 length is 17 residues. Germline V gene lookup returns CDR1 SNHLY and CDR2 FYNNEI. With 10 bases removed from V and 10 bases from J, the gap between germline ends came to 32 bases. The CDR3 loop reads CATHEGSTADRVDEQFF. CDR3 bases: TGTGCCACCCATGAAGGCTCGACGGCGGACCGCGTGGACGAGCAGTTCTTC.

About this clonotype: This may arise from a read error, as a much more abundant clone is one base away. The conserved phenylalanine or tryptophan normally closing the CDR3 is absent here, so this likely arose from a read error. The chain couples TRBV11-2 to TRBJ2-7; 7 bases line up with TRBD2. This CDR3 region has 15 residues. V was pared by 5 bases and J by 0 bases, with 7 bases of the junction left unmatched. Looked up from germline, CDR1 is SGHAT and CDR2 is FQNNGV. This CDR3 reads CASSHSGWSSYEQYL. The CDR3 DNA is TGTGCCAGCAGCCATAGCGGGTGGAGCTCCTACGAGCAGTACCTC.